This TCR beta chain was recorded in a study of T cell responses to AZD1222 COVID-19 vaccine. Assay used: immunoSEQ multiplex PCR; TCRdb lists only in-frame clones, some missing. The sample shows tens of thousands of clones, 90% to 95% of them seen only once. Study-wide points: Clonal diversity may have been underestimated in mostly white British donors. Spike-wide coverage was observed for vaccine-associated CD4 TCRs, with dominant responses at 160-218 and 743-854. Repertoires were obtained solely post-peak T cell response.

Researchers grouped second doses given at about 4 or about 12 weeks into one pool. Comments on this clone: The antigen is not known.

CDR3 size: 16 residues. Trimming removed 1 base from V and 4 bases from J, with 19 bases in between. The germline CDR1 and CDR2 sequences are SQVTM and ANQGSEA. Specimen: peripheral blood, collected 28 days after the second AZD1222 dose. This chain joins TRBV29-1 and TRBJ1-1; a possible D gene is TRBD1 (6 bases). The TCR originated in an adult who received the AZD1222 COVID-19 vaccine. This CDR3 is CSVEADTQGFFTEAFF. The CDR3 DNA sequence: TGCAGCGTTGAAGCAGATACACAGGGCTTTTTCACTGAAGCTTTCTTT.